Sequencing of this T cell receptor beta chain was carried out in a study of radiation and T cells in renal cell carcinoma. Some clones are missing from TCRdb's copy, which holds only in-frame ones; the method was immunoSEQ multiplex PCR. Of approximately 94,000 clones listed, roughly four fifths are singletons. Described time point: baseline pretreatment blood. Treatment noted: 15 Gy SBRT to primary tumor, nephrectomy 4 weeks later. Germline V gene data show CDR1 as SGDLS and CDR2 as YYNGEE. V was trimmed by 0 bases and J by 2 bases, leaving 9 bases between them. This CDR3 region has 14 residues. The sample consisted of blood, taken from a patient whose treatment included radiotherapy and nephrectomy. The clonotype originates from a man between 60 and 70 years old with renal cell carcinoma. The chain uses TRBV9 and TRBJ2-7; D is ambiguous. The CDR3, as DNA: TGTGCCAGCAGCGTAGAGGGTCCCCCCTACGAGCAGTACTTC. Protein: CASSVEGPPYEQYF.